A single TCR beta chain is shown here with its context. The PCR was carried out with 60 Vbeta primers and 13 Jbeta primers. Generated by immunoSEQ multiplex PCR, the TCRdb table keeps only in-frame clones and is missing some. Of 140,000 or so clones listed, roughly 66% are singletons. These data originate in a study of cytomegalovirus exposure and HLA in healthy donors. The V and J ends lost 5 bases and 3 bases, in that order; junction bases with no gene match: 1. CDR3 length: 13 amino acids. The germline V gene has CDR1 KGHSH and CDR2 LQKENI. The V and J genes are TRBV18 and TRBJ1-3, with 7 bases that match TRBD1. The TCR sequence derives from a woman aged 55 to 70 in good health and CMV-seronegative. Source material: PBMCs. DNA of the CDR3: TGTGCCAGCTCAACAGGGGTTGGAAACACCATATATTTT. Encoded protein: CASSTGVGNTIYF.